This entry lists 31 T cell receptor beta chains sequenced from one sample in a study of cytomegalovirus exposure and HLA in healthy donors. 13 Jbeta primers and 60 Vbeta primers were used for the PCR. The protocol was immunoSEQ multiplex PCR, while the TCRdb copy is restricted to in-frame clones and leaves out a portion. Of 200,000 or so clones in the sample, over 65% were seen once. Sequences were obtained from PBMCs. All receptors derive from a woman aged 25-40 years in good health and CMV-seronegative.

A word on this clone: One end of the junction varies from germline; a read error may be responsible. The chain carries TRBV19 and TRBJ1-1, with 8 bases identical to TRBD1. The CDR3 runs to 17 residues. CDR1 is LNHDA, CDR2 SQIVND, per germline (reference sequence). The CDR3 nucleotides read TGTGCCAGTAGTATCCATGGACAGGGCCGAGGGAACCCTGAAGCTTTCTTT. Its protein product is CASSIHGQGRGNPEAFF.

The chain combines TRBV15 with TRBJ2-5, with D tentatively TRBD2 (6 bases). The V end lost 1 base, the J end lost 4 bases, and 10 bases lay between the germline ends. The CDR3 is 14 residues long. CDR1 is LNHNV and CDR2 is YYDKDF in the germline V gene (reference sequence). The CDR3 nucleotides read TGTGCCACCAGCAGAGCCGGGGAGGCAGAGACCCAGTACTTC. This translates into CATSRAGEAETQYF.

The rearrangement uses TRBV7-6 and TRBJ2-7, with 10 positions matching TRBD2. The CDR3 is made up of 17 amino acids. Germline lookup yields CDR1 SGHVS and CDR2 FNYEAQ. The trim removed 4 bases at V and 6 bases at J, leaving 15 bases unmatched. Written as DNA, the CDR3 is TGTGCCAGCAGCTACCCCTCCGCGAGCGGGGGGGAAGGCGAGCAGTACTTC. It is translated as CASSYPSASGGEGEQYF.

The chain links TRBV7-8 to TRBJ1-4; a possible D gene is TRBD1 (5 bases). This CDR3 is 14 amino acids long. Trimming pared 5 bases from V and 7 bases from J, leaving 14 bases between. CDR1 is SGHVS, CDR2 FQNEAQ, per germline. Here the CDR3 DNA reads TGTGCCAGCAGCCCCGACGGGGGAATTGAAAAACTGTTTTTT. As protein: CASSPDGGIEKLFF.

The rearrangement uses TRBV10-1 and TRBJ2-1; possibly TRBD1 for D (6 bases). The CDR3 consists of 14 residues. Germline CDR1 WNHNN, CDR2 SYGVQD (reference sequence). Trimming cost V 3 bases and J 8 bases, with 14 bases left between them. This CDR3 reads CASSDDRPGDEQFF. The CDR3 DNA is TGCGCCAGCAGTGACGACAGGCCGGGTGATGAGCAGTTCTTC.

Written as DNA, the CDR3 is TGTGCCTGGAGTGTAGGGGCGAAGGGGTGGCGGGGCCAACAAACGAACACTGAAGCTTTCTTT. Protein: CAWSVGAKGWRGQQTNTEAFF. The chain recombines TRBV30 with TRBJ1-1, with D tentatively TRBD1 (5 bases). Germline loops: CDR1 GTSNPN, CDR2 SVGIG (reference sequence). Trimming took 0 bases from V and 1 from J, leaving 30 bases between them. The CDR3 length is 21 residues.

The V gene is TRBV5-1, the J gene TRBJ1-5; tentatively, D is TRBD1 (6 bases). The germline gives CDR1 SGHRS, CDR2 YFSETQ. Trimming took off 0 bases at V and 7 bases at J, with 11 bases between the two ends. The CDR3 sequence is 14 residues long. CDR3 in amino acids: CASSLGGGEQPQHF. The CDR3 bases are TGCGCCAGCAGCTTGGGGGGGGGCGAGCAGCCCCAGCATTTT.

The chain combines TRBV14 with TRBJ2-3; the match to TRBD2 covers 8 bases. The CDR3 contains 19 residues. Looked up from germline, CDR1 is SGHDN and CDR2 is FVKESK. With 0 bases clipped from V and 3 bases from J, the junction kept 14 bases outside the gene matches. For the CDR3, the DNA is TGTGCCAGCAGCCAAGATAACGGGAGGGCCAGGGGTTTGACAGATACGCAGTATTTT. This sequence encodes CASSQDNGRARGLTDTQYF.

CDR3 region: CSVEGFRGPRTEAFF. CDR3 nucleotide sequence: TGCAGCGTTGAAGGATTTAGGGGGCCCCGCACTGAAGCTTTCTTT. The J gene is TRBJ1-1, the V gene TRBV29-1; TRBD1 matches 7 bases. CDR1 SQVTM and CDR2 ANQGSEA come from the germline V gene. The CDR3 is 15 residues long. V lost 1 base, J lost 4 bases, and 9 bases stayed unmatched.

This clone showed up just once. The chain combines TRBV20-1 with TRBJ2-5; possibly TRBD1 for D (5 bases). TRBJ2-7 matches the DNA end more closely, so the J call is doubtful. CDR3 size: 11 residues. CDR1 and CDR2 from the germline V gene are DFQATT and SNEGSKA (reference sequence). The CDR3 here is CSASIGVEQYF. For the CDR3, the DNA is TGCAGTGCTAGTATAGGGGTCGAGCAGTACTTC.

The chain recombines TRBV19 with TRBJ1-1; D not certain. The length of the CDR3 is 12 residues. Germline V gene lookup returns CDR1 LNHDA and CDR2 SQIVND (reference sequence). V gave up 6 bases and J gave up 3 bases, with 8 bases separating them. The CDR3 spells CASRTPDTEAFF. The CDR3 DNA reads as TGTGCCAGTAGAACACCAGACACTGAAGCTTTCTTT.

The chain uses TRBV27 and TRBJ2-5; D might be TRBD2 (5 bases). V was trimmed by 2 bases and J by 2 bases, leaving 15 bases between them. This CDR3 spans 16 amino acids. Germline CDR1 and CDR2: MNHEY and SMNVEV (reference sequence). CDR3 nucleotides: TGTGCCAGCAGTTTACTGAGCGGAGTGAGGCAAGAGACCCAGTACTTC. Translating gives CASSLLSGVRQETQYF.

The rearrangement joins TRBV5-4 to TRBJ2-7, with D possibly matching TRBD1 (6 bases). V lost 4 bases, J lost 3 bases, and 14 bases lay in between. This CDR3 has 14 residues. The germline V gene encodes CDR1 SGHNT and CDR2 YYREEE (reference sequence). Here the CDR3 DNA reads TGTGCCAGCAGCCCCACAGGGACCTTCTACGAGCAGTACTTC. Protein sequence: CASSPTGTFYEQYF.

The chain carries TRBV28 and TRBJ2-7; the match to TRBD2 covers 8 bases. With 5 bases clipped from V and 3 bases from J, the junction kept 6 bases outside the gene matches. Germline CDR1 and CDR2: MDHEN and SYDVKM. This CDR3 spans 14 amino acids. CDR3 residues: CASSPSAGGYEQYF. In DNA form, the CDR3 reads TGTGCCAGCAGTCCCTCGGCGGGAGGCTACGAGCAGTACTTC.

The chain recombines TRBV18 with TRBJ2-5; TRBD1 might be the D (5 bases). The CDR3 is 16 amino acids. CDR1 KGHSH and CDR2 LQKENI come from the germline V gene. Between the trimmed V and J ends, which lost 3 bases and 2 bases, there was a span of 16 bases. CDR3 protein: CASSPRTRTRQETQYF. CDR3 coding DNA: TGTGCCAGCTCACCCCGCACGAGGACAAGACAAGAGACCCAGTACTTC.

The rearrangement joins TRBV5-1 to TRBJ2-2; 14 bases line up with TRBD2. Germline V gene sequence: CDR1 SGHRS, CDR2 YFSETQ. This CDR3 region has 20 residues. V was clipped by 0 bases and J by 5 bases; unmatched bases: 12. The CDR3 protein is CASSLVFPGLAGEGTGELFF. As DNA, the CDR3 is TGCGCCAGCAGCTTGGTATTCCCGGGACTAGCGGGAGAAGGGACCGGGGAGCTGTTTTTT.

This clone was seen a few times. CDR3 sequence (DNA): TGTGCCAGCTCACCTACGGGTGACACTGAAGCTTTCTTT. Encoded protein: CASSPTGDTEAFF. The chain employs TRBV18 and TRBJ1-1; D is ambiguous. The CDR3 runs 13 residues. V was pared by 3 bases and J by 3 bases, with 8 bases between. Germline CDR1 reads KGHSH; CDR2 reads LQKENI.

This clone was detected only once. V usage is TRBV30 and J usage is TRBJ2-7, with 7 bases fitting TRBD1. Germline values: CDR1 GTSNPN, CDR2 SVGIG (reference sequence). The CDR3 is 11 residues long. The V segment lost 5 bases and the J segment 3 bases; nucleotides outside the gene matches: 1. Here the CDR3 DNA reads TGTGCCTGGGACAGGGACTACGAGCAGTACTTC. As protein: CAWDRDYEQYF.

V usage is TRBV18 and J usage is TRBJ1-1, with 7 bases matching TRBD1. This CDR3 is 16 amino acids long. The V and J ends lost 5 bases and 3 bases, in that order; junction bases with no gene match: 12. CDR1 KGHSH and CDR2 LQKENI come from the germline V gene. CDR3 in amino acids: CASSTLQGRRDTEAFF. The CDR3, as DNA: TGTGCCAGCTCAACCCTACAGGGGAGGAGAGACACTGAAGCTTTCTTT.

In DNA, the CDR3 is TGTGCCAGCAGTTTTTCCGGACTAGCAAAATCCTACAATGAGCAGTTCTTC. Amino acid sequence: CASSFSGLAKSYNEQFF. This rearrangement joins TRBV27 to TRBJ2-1, with 8 bases fitting TRBD2. Germline values: CDR1 MNHEY, CDR2 SMNVEV (reference sequence). Trimming removed 3 bases from V and 1 base from J; junction bases left unmatched: 8. The CDR3 is 17 amino acids.

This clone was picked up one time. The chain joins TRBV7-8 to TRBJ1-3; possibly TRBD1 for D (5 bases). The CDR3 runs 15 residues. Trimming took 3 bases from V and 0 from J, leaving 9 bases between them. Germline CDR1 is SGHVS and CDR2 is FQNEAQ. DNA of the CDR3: TGTGCCAGCAGCTTTTCAGACAGCTCTGGAAACACCATATATTTT. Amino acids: CASSFSDSSGNTIYF.

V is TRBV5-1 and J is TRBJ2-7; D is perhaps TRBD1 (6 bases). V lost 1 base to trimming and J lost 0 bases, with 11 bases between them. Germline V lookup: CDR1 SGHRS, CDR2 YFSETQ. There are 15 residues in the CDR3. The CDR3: CASSLRQDISYEQYF. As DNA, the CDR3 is TGCGCCAGCAGCTTGAGACAGGACATCTCCTACGAGCAGTACTTC.

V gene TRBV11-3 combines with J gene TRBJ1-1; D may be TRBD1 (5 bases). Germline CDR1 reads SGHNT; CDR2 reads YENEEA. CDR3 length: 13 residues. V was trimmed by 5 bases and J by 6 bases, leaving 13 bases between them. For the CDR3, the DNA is TGTGCCAGCAGCCCACGGGGGGGACCTGAAGCTTTCTTT. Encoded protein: CASSPRGGPEAFF.

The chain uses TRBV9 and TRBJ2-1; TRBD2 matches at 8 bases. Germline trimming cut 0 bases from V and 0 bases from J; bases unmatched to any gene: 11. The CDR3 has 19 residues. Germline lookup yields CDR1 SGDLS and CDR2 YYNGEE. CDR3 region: CASSVVTSGVLGSYNEQFF. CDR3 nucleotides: TGTGCCAGCAGCGTAGTAACTAGCGGCGTTTTGGGCTCCTACAATGAGCAGTTCTTC.

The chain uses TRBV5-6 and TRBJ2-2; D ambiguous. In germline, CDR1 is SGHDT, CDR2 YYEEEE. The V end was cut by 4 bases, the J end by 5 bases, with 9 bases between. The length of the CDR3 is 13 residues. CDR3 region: CASSLLMTGELFF. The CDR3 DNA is TGTGCCAGCAGCCTACTGATGACCGGGGAGCTGTTTTTT.

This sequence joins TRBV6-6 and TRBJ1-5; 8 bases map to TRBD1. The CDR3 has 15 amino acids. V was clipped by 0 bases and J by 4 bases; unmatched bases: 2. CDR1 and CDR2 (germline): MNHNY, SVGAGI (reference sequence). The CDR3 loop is CASSYSNRGNQPQHF. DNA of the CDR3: TGTGCCAGCAGTTACTCGAACAGGGGGAATCAGCCCCAGCATTTT.

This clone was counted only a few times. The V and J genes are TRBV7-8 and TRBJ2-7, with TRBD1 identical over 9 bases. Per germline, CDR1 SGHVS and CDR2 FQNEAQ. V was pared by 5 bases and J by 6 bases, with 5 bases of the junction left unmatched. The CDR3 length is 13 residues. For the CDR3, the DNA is TGTGCCAGCAGCGCACAGGACAGGGGCGAGCAGTACTTC. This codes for CASSAQDRGEQYF.

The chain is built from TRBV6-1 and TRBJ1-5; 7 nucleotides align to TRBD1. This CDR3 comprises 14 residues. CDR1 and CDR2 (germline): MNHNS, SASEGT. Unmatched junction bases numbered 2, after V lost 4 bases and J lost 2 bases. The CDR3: CASSGQGGNQPQHF. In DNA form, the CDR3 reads TGTGCCAGCAGTGGACAGGGAGGCAATCAGCCCCAGCATTTT.

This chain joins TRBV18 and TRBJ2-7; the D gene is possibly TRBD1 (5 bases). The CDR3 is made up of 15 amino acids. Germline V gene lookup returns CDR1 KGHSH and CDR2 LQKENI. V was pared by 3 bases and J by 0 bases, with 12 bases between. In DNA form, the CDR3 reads TGTGCCAGCTCACCGGACATACAGAGCTCCTACGAGCAGTACTTC. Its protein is CASSPDIQSSYEQYF.

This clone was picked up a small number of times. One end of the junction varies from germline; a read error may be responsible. In nucleotides, the CDR3 is TGTTCCAGCAGCGGTAGAGACAATGAGCAGTTCTTC. Its translation is CSSSGRDNEQFF. The chain uses TRBV7-9 and TRBJ2-1, with TRBD2 as a possible D gene (5 bases). CDR3 size: 12 residues. CDR1 is SEHNR, CDR2 FQNEAQ, per germline (reference sequence).

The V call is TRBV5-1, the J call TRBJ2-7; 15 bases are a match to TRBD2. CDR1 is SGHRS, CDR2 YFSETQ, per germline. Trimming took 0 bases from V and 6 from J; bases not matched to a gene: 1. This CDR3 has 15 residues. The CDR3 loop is CASSLEGLAGGEQYF. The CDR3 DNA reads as TGCGCCAGCAGCTTGGAGGGACTAGCGGGAGGCGAGCAGTACTTC.